The TCR beta chain described here comes from a study of neoadjuvant anti-PD-1 for oral cavity cancer. Across the study: Non-progressing patients received a fourth nivolumab dose near day 43, then surgery on days 50-56. Regarding the study as a whole: Higher pretreatment blood Treg/Th17 ratios correlated with higher pretreatment blood and lower post-treatment tumor TCRbeta clonality. With a few patients per group, TCR findings need larger cohorts.

Assay used: immunoSEQ multiplex PCR; TCRdb lists only in-frame clones, some missing. The repertoire holds about 7,200 clones, with 50% to 75% as singletons. V lost 0 bases to trimming and J lost 0 bases; unmatched junction nucleotides: 5. CDR3 length: 18 residues. The germline V gene encodes CDR1 SGHDN and CDR2 FVKESK. About this clone itself: What it recognizes is unknown.

Source: tumor tissue, taken before nivolumab (anti-PD-1) treatment. This TCR came from a person aged 35-79 years with oral cavity squamous cell carcinoma. J is TRBJ1-6 and V is TRBV14; 7 positions match TRBD1. The CDR3 bases are TGTGCCAGCAGCCAAGAGATGGGACAGAGCTCCTATAATTCACCCCTCCACTTT. This sequence encodes CASSQEMGQSSYNSPLHF.